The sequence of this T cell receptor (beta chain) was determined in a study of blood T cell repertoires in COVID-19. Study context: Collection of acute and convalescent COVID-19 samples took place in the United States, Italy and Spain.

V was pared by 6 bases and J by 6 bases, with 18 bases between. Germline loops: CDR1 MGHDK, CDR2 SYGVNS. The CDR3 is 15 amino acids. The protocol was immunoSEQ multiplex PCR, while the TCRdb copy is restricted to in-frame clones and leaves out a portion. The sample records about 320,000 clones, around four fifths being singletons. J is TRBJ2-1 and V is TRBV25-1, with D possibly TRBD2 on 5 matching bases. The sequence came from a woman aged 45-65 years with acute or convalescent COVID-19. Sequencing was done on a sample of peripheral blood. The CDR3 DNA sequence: TGTGCCAGCAGCCCCGCGACGGTACGGGGCAATGAGCAGTTCTTC. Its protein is CASSPATVRGNEQFF. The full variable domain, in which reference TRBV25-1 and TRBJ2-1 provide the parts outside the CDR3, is EADIYQTPRYLVIGTGKKITLECSQTMGHDKMYWYQQDPGMELHLIHYSYGVNSTEKGDLSSESTVSRIRTEHFPLTLESARPSHTSQYLCASSPATVRGNEQFFGPGTRLTVL.